A single sample is the source of the 29 T cell receptor beta chains below, sequenced in a study of blood T cell repertoires in COVID-19. Repertoires were generated with immunoSEQ multiplex PCR, while TCRdb's copy carries only in-frame clones and drops some. The sample has approximately 270,000 clones; more than 75% are singletons. Sequenced: peripheral blood. The receptor set was obtained from a man in his forties or fifties with active or convalescent COVID-19.

The rearrangement links TRBV5-4 to TRBJ2-3; D is ambiguous. V was trimmed by 1 base and J by 3 bases, leaving 6 bases between them. CDR1 is SGHNT and CDR2 is YYREEE in the germline V gene (reference sequence). The CDR3 contains 13 residues. The CDR3 DNA reads TGTGCCAGCAGCTTGCAGGTAACAGATACGCAGTATTTT. Its translation: CASSLQVTDTQYF. The whole variable domain, filled in from reference TRBV5-4 and TRBJ2-3, reads ETGVTQSPTHLIKTRGQQVTLRCSSQSGHNTVSWYQQALGQGPQFIFQYYREEENGRGNFPPRFSGLQFPNYSSELNVNALELDDSALYLCASSLQVTDTQYFGPGTRLTVL.

The rearrangement links TRBV6-5 to TRBJ2-7, with a possible D match to TRBD1 (5 bases). The V gene's germline CDR1 is MNHEY and CDR2 SVGAGI. This CDR3 is 12 amino acids long. Trimming left V 4 bases short and J 6 bases short, with 10 bases between. CDR3: CASSWQGSEQYF. DNA for the CDR3: TGTGCCAGCAGTTGGCAGGGCTCCGAGCAGTACTTC.

The chain has TRBV7-2 and TRBJ2-2; D gene uncertain. The germline V gene encodes CDR1 SGHTA and CDR2 FQGNSA. CDR3 length: 13 residues. Deletions cut 3 bases from V and 4 bases from J, with 6 bases between. The CDR3 reads CASSFPGTGELFF. The CDR3 nucleotides are TGTGCCAGCAGCTTTCCGGGCACCGGGGAGCTGTTTTTT.

The V gene is TRBV5-1, the J gene TRBJ2-3; 8 bases fit TRBD2. CDR3 size: 15 residues. Trimming took 4 bases from V and 2 from J; bases not matched to a gene: 6. Germline V CDR1 and CDR2: SGHRS, YFSETQ. As DNA, the CDR3 is TGCGCCAGCAGCCCGGGGGGGCGCCTCACAGATACGCAGTATTTT. This gives the protein CASSPGGRLTDTQYF.

This clone showed up just once. The chain uses TRBV7-6 and TRBJ2-5; possible D gene TRBD1, 6 bases. The CDR3 runs to 16 residues. Trimming took 5 bases from V and 0 from J, leaving 16 bases between them. The germline gives CDR1 SGHVS, CDR2 FNYEAQ. The CDR3 loop is CASSAGQISYQETQYF. CDR3 bases: TGTGCCAGCAGCGCAGGACAGATCTCTTACCAAGAGACCCAGTACTTC.

Note on this clone: Other DNA sequences in this specimen translate into the identical CDR3. The J gene is TRBJ2-7, the V gene TRBV3-1 (or the pseudogene TRBV3-2); TRBD1 matches 12 bases. V dropped 1 base and J dropped 4; count of bases not matched to a gene: 2. CDR3 length equals 15 residues. CDR1 LGHDT and CDR2 YNNKEL come from the germline V gene (reference sequence). CDR3 nucleotides: TGTGCCAGCAGCCAAGGGGACAGGGGGCTTTACGAGCAGTACTTC. This sequence encodes CASSQGDRGLYEQYF.

This clone was seen just once. The rearrangement uses TRBV29-1 and TRBJ2-1; D is possibly TRBD2 (5 bases). This CDR3 region has 15 residues. V was cut by 0 bases and J by 2 bases, with 11 bases left in between. The germline CDR1 and CDR2 sequences are SQVTM and ANQGSEA. The CDR3 DNA is TGCAGCGTTGAAGATTTAGCGAGGACCTACAATGAGCAGTTCTTC. It is translated as CSVEDLARTYNEQFF.

V usage is TRBV30 and J usage is TRBJ2-2; 12 bases agree with TRBD2. This CDR3 spans 14 amino acids. J gave up 4 bases and V 4 bases, and 1 base lay outside the gene matches. Germline V gene sequence: CDR1 GTSNPN, CDR2 SVGIG (reference sequence). This chain's CDR3 is CAWKLAGGTGELFF. The CDR3 region has the DNA TGTGCCTGGAAACTAGCGGGGGGCACCGGGGAGCTGTTTTTT.

This chain connects TRBV19 to TRBJ2-4; maybe TRBD1 (6 bases). CDR1 and CDR2 from the germline V gene are LNHDA and SQIVND (reference sequence). The CDR3 totals 14 residues. Between the trimmed V and J ends, which lost 7 bases and 0 bases, there was a span of 10 bases. The CDR3 nucleotides read TGTGCCAGTAAACAGGGTTTAGCCAAAAACATTCAGTACTTC. Protein sequence: CASKQGLAKNIQYF.

V gene TRBV11-3 combines with J gene TRBJ1-5; D may be TRBD1 (6 bases). Trimming shortened V by 7 bases and J by 5 bases, and 27 bases separated the two germline ends. The CDR3 totals 18 residues. The V gene's germline CDR1 is SGHNT and CDR2 YENEEA. The CDR3 sequence: CASIFIIKDSFFHQPQHF. CDR3 in DNA: TGTGCCAGCATATTCATTATTAAGGACAGTTTTTTCCATCAGCCCCAGCATTTT. The whole variable domain, remainder taken from reference TRBV11-3 and TRBJ1-5, is EAGVVQSPRYKIIEKKQPVAFWCNPISGHNTLYWYLQNLGQGPELLIRYENEEAVDDSQLPKDRFSAERLKGVDSTLKIQPAELGDSAVYLCASIFIIKDSFFHQPQHFGDGTRLSIL.

About this clone: The same CDR3 can be traced to other DNA sequences in this sample. The chain joins TRBV10-3 to TRBJ1-3; D possibly corresponds to TRBD1 (5 bases). Germline V lookup: CDR1 ENHRY, CDR2 SYGVKD. This CDR3 spans 13 amino acids. V was cut by 6 bases and J by 6 bases, with 12 bases left in between. The chain's CDR3 is CAIRNTTVNTIYF. The CDR3 DNA sequence: TGTGCCATCAGAAATACGACAGTAAACACCATATATTTT.

The DNA of the CDR3 is TGTGCCACCACGACAGGGACACTTTACACTGAAGCTTTCTTT. Protein product: CATTTGTLYTEAFF. The chain combines TRBV2 with TRBJ1-1; 7 nucleotides line up with TRBD1. Per germline, CDR1 SNHLY and CDR2 FYNNEI. V was clipped by 10 bases and J by 3 bases; unmatched bases: 11. The CDR3 sequence is 14 residues long.

V usage is TRBV4-1 and J usage is TRBJ2-1, with TRBD2 matching 7 bases. The CDR3 has 19 amino acids. Germline CDR1 reads MGHRA; CDR2 reads YSYEKL. J was trimmed by 1 base and V by 6 bases; bases with no gene match: 18. Written as DNA, the CDR3 is TGCGCCAGCAGTCGTTCAACCCCCAGGGCGGGGGAATCCTACAATGAGCAGTTCTTC. This sequence encodes CASSRSTPRAGESYNEQFF.

This clone was observed a handful of times. The rearrangement joins TRBV29-1 to TRBJ1-2; 8 nucleotides line up with TRBD1. The CDR3 consists of 12 residues. Germline CDR1 is SQVTM and CDR2 is ANQGSEA. Trimming cost V 7 bases and J 8 bases; bases outside gene matches: 9. CDR3 sequence: CSDLRGPGGYTF. The CDR3 DNA follows: TGCAGCGATCTCAGGGGGCCTGGGGGCTACACCTTC.

The genes are TRBV4-2 and TRBJ1-6; no firm D call. With 0 bases removed from V and 6 bases from J, the gap between germline ends came to 6 bases. Germline CDR1 LGHNA, CDR2 YNFKEQ. CDR3 size: 14 residues. In DNA form, the CDR3 reads TGTGCCAGCAGCCAAGAGAGGGCTAATTCACCCCTCCACTTT. Encoded protein: CASSQERANSPLHF.

V and J are TRBV10-3 and TRBJ2-1, with TRBD2 identical over 14 bases. J gave up 3 bases and V 8 bases, and 9 bases lay outside the gene matches. Germline-derived CDR1 and CDR2 are ENHRY and SYGVKD. CDR3 length equals 17 residues. In DNA, the CDR3 is TGTGCCATCGGGACTAGCGGGAGTTCCGGATTCTACAATGAGCAGTTCTTC. Encoded protein: CAIGTSGSSGFYNEQFF.

The chain joins TRBV5-4 to TRBJ1-1, with D possibly TRBD1 on 6 matching bases. V gave up 4 bases and J gave up 1 base, with 11 bases separating them. CDR1 and CDR2 (germline): SGHNT, YYREEE (reference sequence). The CDR3 extends over 14 amino acids. DNA of the CDR3: TGTGCCAGCAGCGGAACAGGGAGGAACACTGAAGCTTTCTTT. Protein: CASSGTGRNTEAFF.

CDR3 in amino acids: CASSLASGQYSYNEQFF. The CDR3 DNA reads TGTGCCAGCAGCTTAGCGTCGGGACAGTACTCCTACAATGAGCAGTTCTTC. The gene calls are TRBV7-9 and TRBJ2-1, with 7 positions matching TRBD1. The V segment lost 0 bases and the J segment 0 bases; nucleotides outside the gene matches: 5. CDR1 is SEHNR, CDR2 FQNEAQ, per germline (reference sequence). The CDR3 covers 17 residues.

J is TRBJ2-7 and V is TRBV5-6; D is unresolved. This CDR3 is built from 13 residues. Germline V lookup: CDR1 SGHDT, CDR2 YYEEEE. V lost 1 base to trimming and J lost 6 bases, with 11 bases between them. CDR3 sequence: CASSLSMESEQYF. Here the CDR3 DNA reads TGTGCCAGCAGCTTGAGTATGGAGAGCGAGCAGTACTTC.

As regards this clone: One end of the junction is discordant with germline, which a read error may explain. This chain joins TRBV7-7 and TRBJ2-1; 10 bases align to TRBD2. The CDR3 loop spans 12 amino acids. Germline V gives CDR1 SSHAT, CDR2 FNYEAQ (reference sequence). The CDR3 region has the DNA TGTGCTAGCAGCATAGCGGGGGGTGAGCAGTTCTTC. Protein: CASSIAGGEQFF.

The chain joins TRBV18 to TRBJ2-1; 11 bases match TRBD1. Per germline, CDR1 KGHSH and CDR2 LQKENI. V lost 3 bases, J lost 5 bases, and 0 bases stayed unmatched. CDR3 length: 14 amino acids. The CDR3 here is CASSPGQGDNEQFF. The CDR3 nucleotides read TGTGCCAGCTCACCGGGACAGGGGGACAATGAGCAGTTCTTC. Looking up the rest from reference TRBV18 and TRBJ2-1 gives the full variable domain: NAGVMQNPRHLVRRRGQEARLRCSPMKGHSHVYWYRQLPEEGLKFMVYLQKENIIDESGMPKERFSAEFPKEGPSILRIQQVVRGDSAAYFCASSPGQGDNEQFFGPGTRLTVL.

In its sample, this clone was seen once. The chain employs TRBV5-1 and TRBJ1-5; TRBD1 aligns across 7 bases. Germline-derived CDR1 and CDR2 are SGHRS and YFSETQ. There are 15 residues in the CDR3. Germline trimming cut 1 base from V and 1 base from J; bases unmatched to any gene: 2. The CDR3 region has the DNA TGCGCCAGCAGCTTGACAGGGGAGAGCAATCAGCCCCAGCATTTT. Translating gives CASSLTGESNQPQHF.

The V gene is TRBV12-5, the J gene TRBJ2-5; 7 nucleotides agree with TRBD1. The length of the CDR3 is 15 residues. The trim removed 6 bases at V and 5 bases at J, leaving 12 bases unmatched. Germline CDR1 and CDR2: LGHNT and FRNRAP. This CDR3 is CASGQGQALDETQYF. As DNA, the CDR3 is TGTGCTAGTGGCCAAGGACAGGCCCTGGATGAGACCCAGTACTTC.

The genes are TRBV18 and TRBJ1-1; a weak D match, TRBD1 (6 bases). V shed 3 bases and J shed 3 bases, with 14 bases lying between them. CDR3 length: 15 residues. Germline V lookup: CDR1 KGHSH, CDR2 LQKENI. The CDR3 bases are TGTGCCAGCTCACCCTCACAGGGCTTGGACACTGAAGCTTTCTTT. Translated, it gives CASSPSQGLDTEAFF.

The V call is TRBV5-1, the J call TRBJ1-2; 8 nucleotides line up with TRBD1. Losses at the gene ends were 4 bases for V and 6 bases for J; bases not matched to a gene: 2. This CDR3 spans 12 amino acids. Germline lookup yields CDR1 SGHRS and CDR2 YFSETQ. CDR3 residues: CASSETGDGYTF. The CDR3 nucleotides are TGCGCCAGCAGCGAGACAGGGGATGGCTACACCTTC. Based on the CDR3 plus reference TRBV5-1 and TRBJ1-2, the full variable domain is KAGVTQTPRYLIKTRGQQVTLSCSPISGHRSVSWYQQTPGQGLQFLFEYFSETQRNKGNFPGRFSGRQFSNSRSEMNVSTLELGDSALYLCASSETGDGYTFGSGTRLTVV.

CDR3 region: CASSPTPTRTEAFF. DNA for the CDR3: TGTGCCAGCAGCCCTACGCCTACCCGCACTGAAGCTTTCTTT. The V call is TRBV27, the J call TRBJ1-1, with D uncertain. The CDR3 extends over 14 amino acids. CDR1 is MNHEY, CDR2 SMNVEV, per germline (reference sequence). Trimming took 6 bases from V and 4 from J, leaving 15 bases between them.

The chain recombines TRBV27 with TRBJ2-7; TRBD1 matches 8 bases. CDR3 size: 14 residues. V was clipped by 2 bases and J by 11 bases; unmatched bases: 11. Germline values: CDR1 MNHEY, CDR2 SMNVEV (reference sequence). The CDR3 nucleotides read TGTGCCAGCAGTTTAGGGACAGGACTCCGAACGAAGTACTTC. The encoded protein is CASSLGTGLRTKYF.

The CDR3 coding sequence is TGTGCCAGCAGTGAACGAGCCGGGGTTCGTTCTGGCTACACCTTC. Translated, it gives CASSERAGVRSGYTF. This chain links TRBV2 with TRBJ1-2; the D is unclear. The CDR3 has 15 residues. The V gene lost 2 bases and the J gene lost 7 bases, with 17 bases spanning the gap. Per the germline V gene, CDR1 is SNHLY and CDR2 is FYNNEI.

The count of this clone is one. The V gene is TRBV11-2, the J gene TRBJ1-1; 7 nucleotides align to TRBD1. This CDR3 region has 14 residues. The germline V gene has CDR1 SGHAT and CDR2 FQNNGV. V dropped 8 bases and J dropped 5; count of bases not matched to a gene: 11. For the CDR3, the DNA is TGTGCCAGCTCAGCAGGGGGTGAATATACTGAAGCTTTCTTT. Residues: CASSAGGEYTEAFF.